The following is a T cell receptor (beta chain) sequence with its context. The antigen remains unidentified. The data belong to a study of identical twins. Study outcomes and limitations: Twin pairs' shared out-of-frame alpha sequences were enriched in low generation probability.

One entry per CDR3 protein, called by TCRdb with MiXCR from the 5' RACE reads. This sample carries over 600,000 distinct CDR3 sequences, 21% of them seen once, and the ten largest clones take around 4.4%. Germline V gene lookup returns CDR1 DFQATT and CDR2 SNEGSKA (reference sequence). Trimming shortened V by 4 bases and J by 3 bases, and 14 bases separated the two germline ends. The CDR3 has 14 amino acids. The same sample was also used in a study of T cells expressing NK-cell markers. As that study records: There were a few donors in whom these clonotypes also led the CD3+CD56-NKG2C+ fraction.

The chain uses TRBV20-1 and TRBJ2-3; possible D gene TRBD2, 7 bases. Source material: PBMCs. The sequence was obtained from a woman aged 18 to 35 in good health. The CDR3 loop reads CSAMGGAGTDTQYF. CDR3 DNA sequence: TGCAGTGCTATGGGGGGGGCCGGGACAGATACGCAGTATTTT.